The 30 T cell receptor beta chains below were found in one sample sequenced in a study of CD8 T cells in ankylosing spondylitis. TCRdb reanalysed the 5' RACE reads using MiXCR and keeps one entry per CDR3 protein. The profile shows about 250,000 distinct CDR3 sequences, about 11% of them singletons. Material for sequencing was blood, either unsorted or a sorted T cell fraction (not recorded which). The source of these receptors is a male donor with ankylosing spondylitis or in good health (not recorded which).

A few counts support this clonotype. The J gene is TRBJ1-3, the V gene TRBV4-2; D is possibly TRBD1 (5 bases). This CDR3 has 16 amino acids. The germline V gene encodes CDR1 LGHNA and CDR2 YNFKEQ. V lost 0 bases and J 3 bases, leaving 12 bases between the germline ends. This CDR3 reads CASSQERTRSGNTIYF. The CDR3 coding sequence is TGTGCCAGCAGCCAAGAGAGGACACGGAGTGGAAACACCATATATTTT.

This clonotype was seen many times. The chain has TRBV3-1 and TRBJ2-7; maybe TRBD2 (6 bases). Trimming took off 4 bases at V and 4 bases at J, with 8 bases between the two ends. Per germline, CDR1 LGHDT and CDR2 YNNKEL (reference sequence). The CDR3 contains 12 residues. The CDR3 here is CASSLRDYEQYF. In DNA form, the CDR3 reads TGTGCCAGCAGCCTGCGGGATTACGAGCAGTACTTC.

This clonotype showed up many times. The chain couples TRBV27 to TRBJ2-1, with TRBD2 identical over 15 bases. The CDR3 covers 16 residues. Germline CDR1 and CDR2: MNHEY and SMNVEV (reference sequence). With 6 bases clipped from V and 6 bases from J, the junction kept 6 bases outside the gene matches. CDR3 DNA: TGTGCCAGCAGCCGGACTAGCGGGAGGGCCTTCAATGAGCAGTTCTTC. It yields the protein CASSRTSGRAFNEQFF.

Many counts were recorded for this clonotype. This chain links TRBV5-1 with TRBJ2-3; D might be TRBD1 (5 bases). CDR1 and CDR2 from the germline V gene are SGHRS and YFSETQ. CDR3 length equals 13 residues. The V end was cut by 9 bases, the J end by 3 bases, with 14 bases between. This chain's CDR3 is CATSEQVTDTQYF. CDR3 in DNA: TGCGCCACCTCAGAACAGGTTACAGATACGCAGTATTTT.

The chain is built from TRBV6-1 and TRBJ1-4; the D gene is possibly TRBD1 (5 bases). V dropped 3 bases and J dropped 7 bases, with 12 bases sitting between them. This CDR3 is 14 amino acids long. Germline values: CDR1 MNHNS, CDR2 SASEGT. The CDR3 loop reads CASSEGLITEKLFF. DNA for the CDR3: TGTGCCAGCAGTGAGGGACTAATCACTGAAAAACTGTTTTTT.

This clonotype was observed many times. V and J are TRBV12-3 or TRBV12-4 and TRBJ2-7; D uncertain. The CDR3 is made up of 12 amino acids. The V and J ends lost 4 bases and 7 bases respectively, with 11 bases between them. CDR3 in DNA: TGTGCCAGCAGTTCCCCATTCTGGGAGCAGTACTTC. Translating gives CASSSPFWEQYF.

This clonotype was observed many times. The J gene is TRBJ2-4, the V gene TRBV5-4; 9 bases are shared with TRBD2. The germline V gene has CDR1 SGHNT and CDR2 YYREEE (reference sequence). This CDR3 region has 14 residues. Trimming cost V 4 bases and J 5 bases; bases outside gene matches: 4. CDR3 residues: CASSPREGENIQYF. For the CDR3, the DNA is TGTGCCAGCAGCCCGCGGGAGGGGGAAAACATTCAGTACTTC.

This clonotype was seen repeatedly, ten times or more. The CDR3 loop reads CASRTGEIGELFF. The CDR3 nucleotides are TGTGCCAGCAGGACAGGGGAAATCGGGGAGCTGTTTTTT. The V call is TRBV2, the J call TRBJ2-2, with 8 nucleotides matching TRBD1. V was clipped by 6 bases and J by 7 bases; unmatched bases: 4. The CDR3 spans 13 residues. Germline loops: CDR1 SNHLY, CDR2 FYNNEI.

A word on this clonotype: A read error is possible here, since a much larger clone lies one base away. This rearrangement joins TRBV7-2 to TRBJ1-1; D gene ambiguous. There are 14 residues in the CDR3. CDR1 SGHTA and CDR2 FQGNSA come from the germline V gene. With 2 bases removed from V and 6 bases from J, the gap between germline ends came to 13 bases. The CDR3 sequence: CTSSLRGNNPEAFF. The CDR3 coding sequence is TGTACCAGCAGCTTACGCGGGAACAATCCTGAAGCTTTCTTT. The full variable domain, rest sourced from reference TRBV7-2 and TRBJ1-1, is GAGVSQSPSNKVTEKGKDVELRCDPISGHTALYWYRQSLGQGLEFLIYFQGNSAPDKSGLPSDRFSAERTGGSVSTLTIQRTQQEDSAVYLCTSSLRGNNPEAFFGQGTRLTVV.

This clonotype was detected many times. V is TRBV29-1 and J is TRBJ1-1; weak D call: TRBD1 (5 bases). Trimming left V 3 bases short and J 11 bases short, with 19 bases between. This CDR3 has 13 residues. CDR1 SQVTM and CDR2 ANQGSEA come from the germline V gene. CDR3 coding DNA: TGCAGCGTTGAGGTTTTAAGGGACCTGGGGGCTTTCTTT. Its protein is CSVEVLRDLGAFF.

This clonotype was counted between two and nine times. The chain couples TRBV5-5 to TRBJ1-4, with D tentatively TRBD1 (5 bases). The CDR3 covers 10 residues. Germline CDR1 and CDR2: SGHKS and YYEKEE (reference sequence). The germline V and J ends were trimmed by 9 bases and 12 bases, with 12 bases remaining between them. The CDR3 loop reads CAMRGEELFF. In DNA form, the CDR3 reads TGTGCCATGAGGGGAGAGGAACTGTTTTTT.

This clonotype was seen many times. This may be a read error: a much more frequent sequence differs by one nucleotide. This chain links TRBV12-3 or TRBV12-4 with TRBJ2-1, with TRBD1 matching over 8 bases. The V segment lost 8 bases and the J segment 6 bases; nucleotides outside the gene matches: 9. The CDR3 covers 14 residues. The CDR3 DNA reads TGTGCCAGCGCCTCCAGGCAGGGGGCCAATGAGCAGTTCTTC. Translated: CASASRQGANEQFF.

Comment on this clonotype: A much larger clone sits a single nucleotide away, making a read error possible. The missing conserved phenylalanine or tryptophan at the end of this CDR3 makes a read error likely. This chain joins TRBV5-6 and TRBJ1-1; D unresolved. The CDR3 length is 15 residues. CDR1 SGHDT and CDR2 YYEEEE come from the germline V gene. The V gene lost 4 bases and the J gene lost 0 bases, with 13 bases spanning the gap. The CDR3, as DNA: TGTGCCAGCAGCCTGTCGTTATCCCTGAACACTGAAGCTTTCCTT. Protein product: CASSLSLSLNTEAFL.

The J gene is TRBJ2-2, the V gene TRBV2; 9 bases line up with TRBD2. J was trimmed by 4 bases and V by 8 bases; bases with no gene match: 11. Per the germline V gene, CDR1 is SNHLY and CDR2 is FYNNEI. CDR3 size: 16 residues. The CDR3 loop reads CASSPAGGKATGELFF. CDR3 bases: TGTGCCAGCTCTCCGGCGGGGGGGAAGGCCACCGGGGAGCTGTTTTTT. The full variable domain, completed using reference TRBV2 and TRBJ2-2, is EPEVTQTPSHQVTQMGQEVILRCVPISNHLYFYWYRQILGQKVEFLVSFYNNEISEKSEIFDDQFSVERPDGSNFTLKIRSTKLEDSAMYFCASSPAGGKATGELFFGEGSRLTVL.

This clonotype has ten or more counts. The chain carries TRBV20-1 and TRBJ1-4; D possibly corresponds to TRBD1 (6 bases). Trimming took off 7 bases at V and 7 bases at J, with 16 bases between the two ends. The V gene's germline CDR1 is DFQATT and CDR2 SNEGSKA (reference sequence). This CDR3 is built from 13 residues. CDR3 sequence reads: CSVGGSWGEKLFF. CDR3 coding DNA: TGCAGTGTGGGGGGCTCCTGGGGTGAAAAACTGTTTTTT.

This clonotype was counted many times. The gene calls are TRBV7-6 and TRBJ1-6; D is undetermined. Germline V gene data show CDR1 as SGHVS and CDR2 as FNYEAQ. V was clipped by 4 bases and J by 3 bases, with 1 base between them. The CDR3 covers 12 residues. The CDR3 region is CASSYYNSPLHF. DNA for the CDR3: TGTGCCAGCAGCTACTATAATTCACCCCTCCACTTT.

The chain has TRBV11-1 and TRBJ2-7; maybe TRBD1 (6 bases). CDR1 SGHAT and CDR2 FQDESV come from the germline V gene (reference sequence). The CDR3 length is 12 residues. Trimming shortened V by 3 bases and J by 11 bases, and 14 bases separated the two germline ends. The CDR3 spells CASSFLQGKEYF. The CDR3 coding sequence is TGTGCCAGCAGCTTCCTACAGGGAAAGGAGTACTTC.

In this sample, this clonotype turned up many times. The chain has TRBV18 and TRBJ2-5; D is unclear. From germline, CDR1 is KGHSH and CDR2 LQKENI. This CDR3 spans 15 amino acids. Between the trimmed V and J ends, which lost 5 bases and 0 bases, there was a span of 13 bases. The DNA for the CDR3 is TGTGCCAGCTCATTGGACGGAAAGTACCAAGAGACCCAGTACTTC. Translated, it gives CASSLDGKYQETQYF.

Many counts were recorded for this clonotype. This sequence joins TRBV6-1 and TRBJ2-7, with a weak D call TRBD2 (5 bases). From germline, CDR1 is MNHNS and CDR2 SASEGT. The CDR3 loop spans 14 amino acids. V lost 6 bases to trimming and J lost 6 bases, with 18 bases between them. CDR3 region: CASRRTLDLPEQYF. The CDR3 nucleotides are TGTGCCAGCAGGCGGACTTTAGACTTACCCGAGCAGTACTTC.

This clonotype was counted at least ten times. The CDR3 here is CASSPGTGVRWGTEAFF. The CDR3 region has the DNA TGCGCCAGCAGTCCCGGGACAGGAGTTCGATGGGGCACTGAAGCTTTCTTT. The J gene is TRBJ1-1, the V gene TRBV5-1; 8 bases map to TRBD1. Germline V CDR1 and CDR2: SGHRS, YFSETQ. The CDR3 contains 17 residues. With V trimmed by 5 bases and J by 4 bases, 16 bases remained unmatched.

The count of this clonotype is one. This chain joins TRBV4-1 and TRBJ1-1; D gene ambiguous. The ends were cut back, 4 bases at V and 2 bases at J, with 8 bases in the middle. Per the germline V gene, CDR1 is MGHRA and CDR2 is YSYEKL. The CDR3 totals 13 residues. CDR3: CASSPLGNTEAFF. CDR3 coding DNA: TGCGCCAGCAGCCCTTTGGGCAACACTGAAGCTTTCTTT.

In its sample, this clonotype was seen many times. The rearrangement links TRBV7-8 to TRBJ1-1; D gene ambiguous. Trimming removed 1 base at V and 1 base at J, with 4 bases between. The germline gives CDR1 SGHVS, CDR2 FQNEAQ. The CDR3 is 13 residues long. Here the CDR3 DNA reads TGTGCCAGCAGCTTAGGGGCGAACACTGAAGCTTTCTTT. Its translation: CASSLGANTEAFF.

In its sample, this clonotype was seen many times. The genes are TRBV7-2 and TRBJ1-1; D remains unclear. This CDR3 spans 14 amino acids. The germline gives CDR1 SGHTA, CDR2 FQGNSA. V was clipped by 3 bases and J by 6 bases, with 14 bases between them. CDR3 sequence (DNA): TGTGCCAGCAGCTTCCGGGGTTTTAGTTCTGAAGCTTTCTTT. Translated, it gives CASSFRGFSSEAFF.

This clonotype was counted between two and nine times. The chain uses TRBV12-3 or TRBV12-4 and TRBJ1-1; TRBD1 matches at 10 bases. The J segment lost 10 bases and the V segment lost 5 bases, leaving 7 bases of the junction unmatched. This CDR3 region has 13 residues. In nucleotides, the CDR3 is TGTGCCAGCAGTGGGGACAGGGGTAAAGGAGCTTTCTTT. It is translated as CASSGDRGKGAFF.

As to this clonotype: This may be a read error, as it is one base from a much larger clone. The chain recombines TRBV29-1 with TRBJ2-7, with 7 positions matching TRBD2. The CDR3 has 15 residues. Germline lookup yields CDR1 SQVTM and CDR2 ANQGSEA. The CDR3 coding sequence is TGCAGCGTTGAGGTTTTTCGGGGGGACTCCTACGAGCGGTACTTC. Residues: CSVEVFRGDSYERYF.

This clonotype was counted only a few times. A read error may be the cause here, since a much bigger clone is one base away. This chain uses TRBV4-2 with TRBJ2-3; 7 bases align to TRBD2. Looked up from germline, CDR1 is LGHNA and CDR2 is YNFKEQ. V was pared by 5 bases and J by 2 bases, with 4 bases of the junction left unmatched. CDR3 size: 14 residues. The CDR3 reads CASSTSGVTDTQYF. The DNA of the CDR3 is TGTGCCAGCAGCACGAGCGGGGTCACAGATACGCAGTATTTT.

This sequence joins TRBV4-2 and TRBJ2-3; 8 nucleotides agree with TRBD1. The CDR3 is 15 residues long. Germline loops: CDR1 LGHNA, CDR2 YNFKEQ. J was trimmed by 3 bases and V by 4 bases; bases with no gene match: 6. The chain's CDR3 is CASSPQDRVTDTQYF. CDR3 nucleotide sequence: TGTGCCAGCAGCCCCCAGGACAGGGTAACAGATACGCAGTATTTT.

Comment on this clonotype: A much larger clone differs by one base, so this may be a read error. The V gene is TRBV5-1, the J gene TRBJ2-5; D is possibly TRBD2 (6 bases). The CDR3 is made up of 16 amino acids. CDR1 SGHRS and CDR2 YFSETQ come from the germline V gene. Trimming cost V 0 bases and J 2 bases, with 14 bases left between them. The CDR3 protein is CASSLASGGVQETQYF. The CDR3, as DNA: TGCGCCAGCAGCTTGGCCTCTGGCGGGGTTCAAGAGACCCAGTACTTC.

This clonotype appeared many times. The rearrangement joins TRBV20-1 to TRBJ1-6; D perhaps matches TRBD1 (5 bases). CDR3 size: 14 residues. The V gene's germline CDR1 is DFQATT and CDR2 SNEGSKA (reference sequence). V lost 1 base, J lost 7 bases, and 11 bases lay in between. CDR3 region: CSARAHRSNSPLHF. CDR3 in DNA: TGCAGTGCTAGAGCCCACAGGTCAAATTCACCCCTCCACTTT.

This clonotype has ten or more counts. The V call is TRBV5-1, the J call TRBJ2-4; D is perhaps TRBD1 or TRBD2 (6 bases each). The germline gives CDR1 SGHRS, CDR2 YFSETQ. The CDR3 totals 15 residues. The ends were cut back, 4 bases at V and 3 bases at J, with 14 bases in the middle. The CDR3, as DNA: TGCGCCAGCAGCCCGGAGGGGGTGGACAAAAACATTCAGTACTTC. This encodes CASSPEGVDKNIQYF.